This record covers a single TCR beta chain. TCRdb passed the 5' RACE reads through MiXCR, listing each CDR3 protein once. Here the sample spans about 530,000 distinct CDR3 sequences, around 20% being singletons. This specimen belongs to a study of identical twins. The CDR3 covers 16 residues. Germline values: CDR1 SGHRS, CDR2 YFSETQ. V trimming: 0 bases; J trimming: 5 bases; junction bases outside the gene matches: 4. In addition, the sample was reused for a study of yellow fever vaccine responses in identical twins.

J is TRBJ2-2 and V is TRBV5-1; TRBD1 matches at 10 bases. The sample was CD4+ T cells sorted from blood. The sequence derives from a woman aged 18-35 years in good health. The DNA for the CDR3 is TGCGCCAGCAGCTTGGAACCGGGACAGGGGACCGGGGAGCTGTTTTTT. Translated, it gives CASSLEPGQGTGELFF.